This entry lists 27 T cell receptor beta chains sequenced from one sample in a study of early stage breast cancer tumors. Some clones are missing from TCRdb's copy, which holds only in-frame ones; the method was immunoSEQ multiplex PCR. The table shows fewer than 15,000 clones, with 84% occurring only once. Sequencing was carried out using normal breast tissue next to the tumor. These receptors were taken from a person aged 25 to 39 with breast cancer.

The V gene is TRBV28, the J gene TRBJ1-2; TRBD1 might be the D (5 bases). There are 12 residues in the CDR3. Germline V CDR1 and CDR2: MDHEN, SYDVKM. The CDR3 nucleotides read TGTGCTATACGTCAGGGCGACTATGGCTACACCTTC. It yields the protein CAIRQGDYGYTF.

The chain carries TRBV5-4 and TRBJ2-7; D perhaps matches TRBD1 (6 bases). V lost 4 bases and J 2 bases, leaving 16 bases between the germline ends. The length of the CDR3 is 15 residues. From germline, CDR1 is SGHNT and CDR2 YYREEE (reference sequence). The CDR3 DNA follows: TGTGCCAGCAGCCCCGCCGGGACAACGACCTACGAGCAGTACTTC. Encoded protein: CASSPAGTTTYEQYF.

The chain is built from TRBV19 and TRBJ1-2; D might be TRBD1 (5 bases). V lost 2 bases, J lost 3 bases, and 10 bases lay in between. The CDR3 is 14 amino acids. Germline CDR1 is LNHDA and CDR2 is SQIVND (reference sequence). The CDR3 coding sequence is TGTGCCAGTAGTATAAGCCCAGGGTACTATGGCTACACCTTC. Protein: CASSISPGYYGYTF.

The chain uses TRBV5-6 and TRBJ1-2, with a tentative D call TRBD1 (5 bases). Germline V gives CDR1 SGHDT, CDR2 YYEEEE. V lost 0 bases and J lost 6, with 12 bases in between. The CDR3 spans 14 residues. The CDR3, as DNA: TGTGCCAGCAGCTTGGCTCCAGGGTCAGATGGCTACACCTTC. Amino acid sequence: CASSLAPGSDGYTF.

The chain recombines TRBV30 with TRBJ2-1, with D hard to call. With 1 base removed from V and 8 bases from J, the gap between germline ends came to 6 bases. The CDR3 runs to 11 residues. Germline loops: CDR1 GTSNPN, CDR2 SVGIG (reference sequence). CDR3 region: CAWSATYEQFF. CDR3 DNA: TGTGCCTGGAGTGCCACCTATGAGCAGTTCTTC.

The rearrangement links TRBV11-2 to TRBJ1-1; TRBD1 matches 7 bases. The CDR3 has 14 amino acids. Per the germline V gene, CDR1 is SGHAT and CDR2 is FQNNGV. V was clipped by 10 bases and J by 5 bases; unmatched bases: 13. CDR3 nucleotide sequence: TGTGCCACCAGAAATACAGGGGATTGGACTGAAGCTTTCTTT. It is translated as CATRNTGDWTEAFF.

The gene calls are TRBV10-2 and TRBJ2-5, with 8 bases matching TRBD2. V lost 6 bases to trimming and J lost 1 base; unmatched junction nucleotides: 10. The CDR3 runs to 16 residues. Germline CDR1 WSHSY, CDR2 SAAADI. The CDR3 spells CASSAILAGGQETQYF. The CDR3 coding sequence is TGCGCCAGCAGCGCCATCTTGGCGGGGGGCCAAGAGACCCAGTACTTC.

Notes on this clone: The junction differs from germline at one of its ends, possibly a read error. The chain couples TRBV29-1 to TRBJ2-2, with D possibly called TRBD1 or TRBD2 (5 bases each). This CDR3 is 12 amino acids long. The germline V gene encodes CDR1 SQVTM and CDR2 ANQGSEA. The CDR3 protein is CSVGLGHRGAVF. CDR3 DNA: TGCAGCGTGGGTTTGGGGCACCGGGGAGCTGTTTTT.

This clone was seen more than once but under ten times. The J gene is TRBJ2-7, the V gene TRBV4-2, with 7 bases identical to TRBD1. This CDR3 is 16 amino acids long. In germline, CDR1 is LGHNA, CDR2 YNFKEQ. The V segment lost 1 base and the J segment 0 bases; nucleotides outside the gene matches: 6. As DNA, the CDR3 is TGTGCCAGCAGCCAAGGTACCCAGGGGGTCTCCTACGAGCAGTACTTC. It is translated as CASSQGTQGVSYEQYF.

The rearrangement joins TRBV4-3 to TRBJ2-7; 7 positions agree with TRBD1. V shed 0 bases and J 3 bases; nucleotides not matched to a gene: 8. The CDR3 extends over 16 amino acids. Germline loops: CDR1 LGHNA, CDR2 YSLEER. The CDR3 loop reads CASSQDRWAGGYEQYF. The CDR3 DNA sequence: TGCGCCAGCAGCCAAGATAGGTGGGCAGGGGGCTACGAGCAGTACTTC.

The chain links TRBV19 to TRBJ2-1; either TRBD1 or TRBD2 may fit D (6 bases each). The germline CDR1 and CDR2 sequences are LNHDA and SQIVND (reference sequence). The CDR3 spans 11 residues. The V gene lost 5 bases and the J gene lost 10 bases, with 9 bases spanning the gap. The CDR3 region is CASSPGAEQFF. Written as DNA, the CDR3 is TGTGCCAGTAGTCCGGGGGCCGAGCAGTTCTTC.

The genes are TRBV11-2 and TRBJ2-4; TRBD2 matches at 7 bases. Germline loops: CDR1 SGHAT, CDR2 FQNNGV. CDR3 size: 14 residues. The trim removed 4 bases at V and 15 bases at J, leaving 15 bases unmatched. CDR3 sequence: CASSSFDWGGLTYF. The CDR3 DNA reads TGTGCCAGCAGCTCCTTCGACTGGGGAGGGCTCACGTACTTC.

The chain uses TRBV4-1 and TRBJ2-3; 9 positions agree with TRBD1. The CDR3 loop spans 14 amino acids. CDR1 and CDR2 from the germline V gene are MGHRA and YSYEKL. The V gene end was trimmed by 4 bases and the J gene end by 3 bases; junction bases not matched to a gene: 2. CDR3 DNA: TGCGCCAGCAGCCCGGGACAGGGTACAGATACGCAGTATTTT. This sequence encodes CASSPGQGTDTQYF.

The rearrangement joins TRBV27 to TRBJ1-6; D remains ambiguous. Germline values: CDR1 MNHEY, CDR2 SMNVEV (reference sequence). The CDR3 is 18 residues long. The V end lost 4 bases, the J end lost 0 bases, and 16 bases lay between the germline ends. CDR3 coding DNA: TGTGCCAGCAGTTACCGCGCAGATTTCTACTCCTATAATTCACCCCTCCACTTT. Translating it yields CASSYRADFYSYNSPLHF.

The chain employs TRBV27 and TRBJ1-4, with 9 nucleotides matching TRBD1. The V and J ends lost 6 bases and 6 bases, in that order; junction bases with no gene match: 5. This CDR3 spans 14 amino acids. Per germline, CDR1 MNHEY and CDR2 SMNVEV (reference sequence). CDR3 coding DNA: TGTGCCAGCAGCCAAAGACAGGGGGATGAAAAACTGTTTTTT. As protein: CASSQRQGDEKLFF.

V and J are TRBV29-1 and TRBJ1-1, with TRBD1 identical over 7 bases. J was trimmed by 0 bases and V by 7 bases; bases with no gene match: 5. This CDR3 is 13 amino acids long. Germline assignment: CDR1 SQVTM and CDR2 ANQGSEA. The CDR3 here is CSAQGTVNTEAFF. CDR3 bases: TGCAGCGCACAGGGGACAGTGAACACTGAAGCTTTCTTT.

The genes are TRBV27 and TRBJ1-2; D is uncertain. V shed 3 bases and J shed 5 bases, with 13 bases lying between them. This CDR3 contains 14 residues. From germline, CDR1 is MNHEY and CDR2 SMNVEV (reference sequence). CDR3 amino acids: CASSFGRHTYGYTF. DNA of the CDR3: TGTGCCAGCAGTTTCGGTAGACACACTTATGGCTACACCTTC.

The chain uses TRBV30 and TRBJ1-5; 7 bases are shared with TRBD1. The CDR3 has 18 residues. CDR1 GTSNPN and CDR2 SVGIG come from the germline V gene (reference sequence). V shed 0 bases and J 6 bases; nucleotides not matched to a gene: 17. The chain's CDR3 is CAWSVSHLRQGGVQPQHF. As DNA, the CDR3 is TGTGCCTGGAGTGTTTCTCACCTAAGACAGGGAGGTGTTCAGCCCCAGCATTTT.

V gene TRBV10-3 combines with J gene TRBJ2-7; D may be TRBD2 (5 bases). V was trimmed by 3 bases and J by 7 bases, leaving 16 bases between them. The V gene's germline CDR1 is ENHRY and CDR2 SYGVKD. The CDR3 is 14 amino acids. The DNA for the CDR3 is TGTGCCATCAGTGACCAGGCCCGGCCGGGAGAGCAGTACTTC. It translates to CAISDQARPGEQYF.

The chain recombines TRBV5-6 with TRBJ2-7; TRBD2 agrees at 10 bases. Germline V gives CDR1 SGHDT, CDR2 YYEEEE. V lost 2 bases, J lost 2 bases, and 1 base stayed unmatched. The CDR3 has 14 residues. CDR3 protein: CASSFLAGAYEQYF. CDR3 bases: TGTGCCAGCAGCTTTCTAGCGGGAGCCTACGAGCAGTACTTC.

This clone was found once. The V gene is TRBV6-5, the J gene TRBJ2-7; D tentatively reads TRBD1 or TRBD2 (5 bases each). V was shortened by 8 bases and J by 3 bases, with 17 bases between the two germline ends. CDR1 is MNHEY and CDR2 is SVGAGI in the germline V gene. The CDR3 is 14 amino acids. CDR3 DNA sequence: TGTGCCAGCCAACCACTGGGGACCTTCTACGAGCAGTACTTC. Protein sequence: CASQPLGTFYEQYF.

The chain is built from TRBV14 and TRBJ1-1; D uncertain. The CDR3 length is 11 residues. V gave up 5 bases and J gave up 6 bases, with 7 bases separating them. CDR1 is SGHDN, CDR2 FVKESK, per germline. CDR3 nucleotides: TGTGCCAGCAGCATGGCCTCTGAAGCTTTCTTT. It translates to CASSMASEAFF.

This clone was seen just once. The chain recombines TRBV7-2 with TRBJ1-1; no clear D. Germline V lookup: CDR1 SGHTA, CDR2 FQGNSA. The CDR3 totals 16 residues. The V end was cut by 0 bases, the J end by 8 bases, with 19 bases between. The CDR3 nucleotides read TGTGCCAGCAGCTTAGCATTCAATGGTCCCCTCTCGGAAGCTTTCTTT. It codes for CASSLAFNGPLSEAFF.

This clone was picked up a small number of times. Other nucleotide sequences from this sample produce the same CDR3. V usage is TRBV5-1 and J usage is TRBJ2-5; D not resolved. From germline, CDR1 is SGHRS and CDR2 YFSETQ. Between the trimmed V and J ends, which lost 2 bases and 5 bases, there was a span of 4 bases. CDR3 length equals 11 residues. The chain's CDR3 is CASSLEETQYF. DNA of the CDR3: TGCGCCAGCAGCTTAGAGGAGACCCAGTACTTC.

V and J are TRBV19 and TRBJ2-1; a possible D gene is TRBD2 (5 bases). CDR1 is LNHDA, CDR2 SQIVND, per germline (reference sequence). This CDR3 region has 14 residues. Trimming took 8 bases from V and 0 from J, leaving 11 bases between them. CDR3 nucleotides: TGTGCCAGTCAGCGGAAGAGCTCCTACAATGAGCAGTTCTTC. It encodes CASQRKSSYNEQFF.

The chain is built from TRBV7-6 and TRBJ2-3, with D tentatively TRBD1 or TRBD2 (6 bases each). The CDR3 extends over 17 amino acids. Germline CDR1 is SGHVS and CDR2 is FNYEAQ. The V and J ends lost 5 bases and 6 bases respectively, with 24 bases between them. The CDR3 DNA is TGTGCCAGCAGCGTAGGGGGAGGACGGACGCTAACGGATACGCAGTATTTT. Encoded protein: CASSVGGGRTLTDTQYF.

This sequence joins TRBV6-5 and TRBJ2-5; 13 bases are shared with TRBD2. Germline CDR1 is MNHEY and CDR2 is SVGAGI. The J segment lost 8 bases and the V segment lost 0 bases, leaving 6 bases of the junction unmatched. The CDR3 contains 16 residues. The CDR3 sequence: CASSYSYRLAGGTQYF. The DNA for the CDR3 is TGTGCCAGCAGTTACTCGTACCGACTAGCGGGAGGTACCCAGTACTTC.